This is a list of T cell receptor beta chains from one sample in a study of T cells in Graves' hyperthyroidism and ophthalmopathy. MiXCR, run by TCRdb on the multiplex PCR reads, gives a single entry per CDR3 protein. The table includes about 560,000 distinct CDR3 sequences, 16% detected once. The sample was blood. These receptors all come from a woman between 18 and 29 years old with Graves' hyperthyroidism. Each CDR3 is given without its conserved first and last residue. Size is omitted from some rows. Given values are once, few, many or a class for expanded clones.

V gene,J gene,clone size,CDR3 protein
TRBV11-3,TRBJ1-2,many,ASSLVPGGYGYT
TRBV6-1,TRBJ2-5,many,ASAPLRTAETQY
TRBV14,TRBJ1-2,NA,ASSGQGAVNYGYT
TRBV15,TRBJ1-1,NA,ATSRSVTNTEAF
TRBV5-1,TRBJ1-5,many,ASSLIGNQPQH
TRBV5-6,TRBJ2-7,NA,ASRGTSGVYEQY
TRBV5-6,TRBJ2-1,NA,ASSLFLAGGPRNEQF
TRBV20-1,TRBJ2-5,many,SASGTSGGAEETQY
TRBV6-2/TRBV6-3,TRBJ2-1,many,ASSYSWREVDKNEQF
TRBV15,TRBJ2-7,few,ATSSKTGLFYEQY
TRBV7-9,TRBJ2-7,few,ASSAGTSGGYEQY
TRBV12-3/TRBV12-4,TRBJ1-1,many,ASSTGQGMDTEAF
TRBV9,TRBJ2-7,few,ASSEGQETYEQY
TRBV3-1,TRBJ2-6,NA,ASSQVGRTGANVLT
TRBV11-2,TRBJ1-2,many,ASSLDPRDSNYGYT
TRBV7-2,TRBJ1-4,NA,ASSLDASFGEKLF
TRBV25-1,TRBJ2-7,NA,ASSESRTSYEQY
TRBV4-2,TRBJ2-1,few,ASSQARASGYNEQF
TRBV20-1,TRBJ2-1,many,SARMIGGNNEQF
TRBV2,TRBJ2-4,NA,ASSAYAESRRETLAKNIQY
TRBV28,TRBJ2-7,NA,ASSQDAAGVTYEQY
TRBV2,TRBJ2-5,few,ASRAGTGKQY
TRBV5-8,TRBJ2-3,few,ANSLERVSSTDTQY
TRBV7-9,TRBJ2-5,NA,ASSAGLAGDHETQY
TRBV6-2/TRBV6-3,TRBJ2-7,few,ASRITGASYEQY
TRBV28,TRBJ1-1,few,ASSNAGSGEAS
TRBV19,TRBJ1-5,NA,ASTGNTLLPQH
TRBV13,TRBJ2-1,NA,ASSTRQGSYNEQF
TRBV5-1,TRBJ2-7,few,ASSLVGAGEYEQY
TRBV3-1,TRBJ1-2,many,ASSQGQGGYT
TRBV5-1,TRBJ2-3,few,ASRLTPSTDTQY
TRBV10-3,TRBJ2-6,NA,AISEPGQTSSGANVLT
TRBV6-2/TRBV6-3,TRBJ2-7,many,ASSYSDSYEQY
TRBV5-1,TRBJ1-1,few,ASSLLTFGANTEAF
TRBV15,TRBJ2-6,NA,ATSSQRTSGPSGANVLT
TRBV7-7,TRBJ2-3,many,ASSPGLAADTQY
TRBV27,TRBJ2-3,few,ASRPRDRRTDTQY
TRBV12-3/TRBV12-4,TRBJ2-5,many,ASNSNNGQQETQY
TRBV20-1,TRBJ2-7,many,SAGGLSYEQY
TRBV18,TRBJ1-1,many,ASSLGLINTEAF
TRBV4-1,TRBJ1-2,once,ASSLPGRSLNYGYT
TRBV7-9,TRBJ2-1,many,ASSPRTGGNEQF
TRBV5-5,TRBJ1-2,many,ASSSRLDDGYT
TRBV20-1,TRBJ2-7,many,SAPSQGAMYEQY
TRBV5-1,TRBJ2-3,NA,ASSLARTGISTDTQY
TRBV5-8,TRBJ2-1,few,ASSFWGAVGDEQF
TRBV20-1,TRBJ1-2,NA,SATLGQSWRGYT
TRBV7-7,TRBJ2-3,NA,ASSFRFDTQY
TRBV9,TRBJ2-1,few,ASSVGGLGGYKEQF